One and the same sample provided the 4 T cell receptor beta chains below, sequenced in a study of shared clonotypes between healthy human individuals. Using immunoSEQ multiplex PCR, the repertoire was profiled, and TCRdb retains in-frame clones only, with some absent. The sample has approximately 940,000 clones; less than 85% are singletons. Sequencing was performed on memory CD4+ T cells sorted from blood. Subset defined: CD45RA-negative fraction. The receptors here all came from a man in his late teens or twenties in good health.

The rearrangement joins TRBV19 to TRBJ1-2; no firm D call. Germline V gene sequence: CDR1 LNHDA, CDR2 SQIVND (reference sequence). The V and J ends lost 8 bases and 4 bases respectively, with 14 bases between them. The CDR3 spans 13 residues. CDR3 sequence: CASREGWSYGYTF. The DNA of the CDR3 is TGTGCCAGTCGCGAGGGATGGTCCTATGGCTACACCTTC.

The rearrangement uses TRBV19 and TRBJ2-1, with 14 bases matching TRBD2. Trimming removed 7 bases from V and 9 bases from J; junction bases left unmatched: 14. The CDR3 covers 17 residues. Germline V gene lookup returns CDR1 LNHDA and CDR2 SQIVND (reference sequence). CDR3 in amino acids: CASKEFSGLAGVVEQFF. CDR3 DNA sequence: TGTGCCAGTAAAGAATTTTCGGGACTAGCGGGAGTGGTTGAGCAGTTCTTC.

This clone appeared a few times. The chain carries TRBV5-1 and TRBJ2-7; D gene uncertain. CDR1 is SGHRS, CDR2 YFSETQ, per germline. Trimming cost V 5 bases and J 4 bases, with 1 base left between them. The CDR3 totals 9 residues. In DNA, the CDR3 is TGCGCCAGCAGGTACGAGCAGTACTTC. This encodes CASRYEQYF.

The CDR3 sequence is CASRLNEDEQFF. The CDR3 DNA follows: TGTGCCAGCCGCCTCAACGAGGATGAGCAGTTCTTC. The J gene is TRBJ2-1, the V gene TRBV7-8; D is ambiguous. Germline CDR1 and CDR2: SGHVS and FQNEAQ. CDR3 length: 12 residues. V lost 8 bases, J lost 8 bases, and 13 bases lay in between. The entire variable domain, with the rest obtained from reference TRBV7-8 and TRBJ2-1, is as follows: GAGVSQSPRYKVAKRGQDVALRCDPISGHVSLFWYQQALGQGPEFLTYFQNEAQLDKSGLPSDRFFAERPEGSVSTLKIQRTQQEDSAVYLCASRLNEDEQFFGPGTRLTVL.